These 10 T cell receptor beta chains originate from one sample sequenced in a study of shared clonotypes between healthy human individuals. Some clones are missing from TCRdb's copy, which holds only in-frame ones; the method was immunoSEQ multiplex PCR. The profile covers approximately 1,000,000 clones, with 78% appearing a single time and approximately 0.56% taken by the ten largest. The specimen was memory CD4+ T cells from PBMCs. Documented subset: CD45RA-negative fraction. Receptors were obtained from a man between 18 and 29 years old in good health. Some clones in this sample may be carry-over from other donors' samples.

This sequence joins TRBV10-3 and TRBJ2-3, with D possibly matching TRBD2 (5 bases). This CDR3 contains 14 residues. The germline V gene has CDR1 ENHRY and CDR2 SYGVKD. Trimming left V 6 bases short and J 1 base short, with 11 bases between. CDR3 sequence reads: CAIRDSEGTDTQYF. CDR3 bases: TGTGCCATCAGGGACTCCGAGGGCACAGATACGCAGTATTTT.

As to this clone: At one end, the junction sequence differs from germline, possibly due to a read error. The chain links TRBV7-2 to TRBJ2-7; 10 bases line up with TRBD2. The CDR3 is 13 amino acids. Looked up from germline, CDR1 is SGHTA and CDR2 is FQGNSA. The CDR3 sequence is CASSRRAGGPRDF. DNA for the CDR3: TGTGCCAGCAGCCGCCGAGCGGGAGGGCCTCGGGACTTC.

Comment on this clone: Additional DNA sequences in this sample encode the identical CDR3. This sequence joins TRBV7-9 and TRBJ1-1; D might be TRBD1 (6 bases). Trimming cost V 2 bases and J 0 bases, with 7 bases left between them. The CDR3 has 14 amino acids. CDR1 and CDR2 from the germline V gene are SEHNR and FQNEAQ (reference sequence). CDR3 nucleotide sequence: TGTGCCAGCAGCTTAACAGGGTTGAACACTGAAGCTTTCTTT. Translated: CASSLTGLNTEAFF. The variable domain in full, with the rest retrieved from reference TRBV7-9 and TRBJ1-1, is DTGVSQNPRHKITKRGQNVTFRCDPISEHNRLYWYRQTLGQGPEFLTYFQNEAQLEKSRLLSDRFSAERPKGSFSTLEIQRTEQGDSAMYLCASSLTGLNTEAFFGQGTRLTVV.

The CDR3 loop is CASSPRQATGELFF. DNA for the CDR3: TGTGCCAGCTCACCACGACAGGCCACCGGGGAGCTGTTTTTT. The J gene is TRBJ2-2, the V gene TRBV18; D may be TRBD1 (6 bases). The germline CDR1 and CDR2 sequences are KGHSH and LQKENI. The CDR3 has 14 residues. The V end lost 1 base, the J end lost 4 bases, and 7 bases lay between the germline ends.

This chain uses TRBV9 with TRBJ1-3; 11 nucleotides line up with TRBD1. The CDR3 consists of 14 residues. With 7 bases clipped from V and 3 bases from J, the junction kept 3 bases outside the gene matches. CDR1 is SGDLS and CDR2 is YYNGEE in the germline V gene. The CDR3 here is CASGGTGGGNTIYF. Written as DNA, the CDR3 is TGTGCCAGCGGCGGGACAGGGGGTGGAAACACCATATATTTT.

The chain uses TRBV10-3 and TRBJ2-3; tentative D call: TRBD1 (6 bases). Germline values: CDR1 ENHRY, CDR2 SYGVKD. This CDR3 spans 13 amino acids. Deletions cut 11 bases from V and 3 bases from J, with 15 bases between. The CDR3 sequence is CAVSQGTTDTQYF. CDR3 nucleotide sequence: TGTGCCGTCTCTCAGGGGACGACAGATACGCAGTATTTT.

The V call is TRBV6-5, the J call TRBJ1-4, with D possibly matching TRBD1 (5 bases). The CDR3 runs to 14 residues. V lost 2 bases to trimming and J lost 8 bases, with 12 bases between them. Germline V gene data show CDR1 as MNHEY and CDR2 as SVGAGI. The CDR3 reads CASSYRGRGEKLFF. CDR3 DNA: TGTGCCAGCAGTTACCGGGGGAGAGGAGAAAAACTGTTTTTT.

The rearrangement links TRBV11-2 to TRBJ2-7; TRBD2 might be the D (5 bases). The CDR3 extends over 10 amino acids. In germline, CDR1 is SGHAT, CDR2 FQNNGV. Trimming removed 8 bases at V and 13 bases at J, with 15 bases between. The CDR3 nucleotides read TGTGCCAGCGCCGGGGTCCGACATTACTTC. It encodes CASAGVRHYF. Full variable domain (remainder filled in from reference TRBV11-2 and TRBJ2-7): EAGVAQSPRYKIIEKRQSVAFWCNPISGHATLYWYQQILGQGPKLLIQFQNNGVVDDSQLPKDRFSAERLKGVDSTLKIQPAKLEDSAVYLCASAGVRHYFGPGTRLTVT.

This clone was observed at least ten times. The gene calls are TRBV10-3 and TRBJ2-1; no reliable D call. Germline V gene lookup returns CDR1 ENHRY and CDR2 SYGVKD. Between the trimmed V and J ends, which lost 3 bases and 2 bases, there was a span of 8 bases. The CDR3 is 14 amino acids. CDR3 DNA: TGTGCCATCAGTGATGGAGACGCCTACAATGAGCAGTTCTTC. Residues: CAISDGDAYNEQFF.

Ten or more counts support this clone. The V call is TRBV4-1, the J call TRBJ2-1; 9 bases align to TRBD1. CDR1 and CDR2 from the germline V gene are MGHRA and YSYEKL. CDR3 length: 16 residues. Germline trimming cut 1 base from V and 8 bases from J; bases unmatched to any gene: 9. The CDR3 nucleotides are TGCGCCAGCAGCCAAGGTTGGGGACAGGGTCCCCATGAGCAGTTCTTC. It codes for CASSQGWGQGPHEQFF.